This T cell receptor beta chain was obtained from a study of Ad26.COV2.S vaccination and SARS-CoV-2 variants. Overall study: The study gave Ad26.COV2.S intramuscularly, once or twice 56 days apart.

TCRdb keeps only in-frame clones here, not all; method: immunoSEQ multiplex PCR. The data contain around 300,000 clones, approximately 90% of them singletons. Treatment of the sample: 19 received Ad26.COV2.S at low or high dose, single or two shots; roughly five received placebo; per-sample allocation not given. Day 63 after the first vaccine or placebo injection was the time point for sampling. It was Wuhan-strain SARS-CoV-2 spike that the Ad26 vaccine vector expressed. Remarks on this clone: The antigen is unknown.

Study-level results: CD8+ and CD4+ T cells specific for spike reportedly responded with substantial breadth after vaccination. There was a possibility that the TCR breadth and depth analyses underestimated total T cell responses.

The CDR3 has 16 amino acids. V lost 0 bases and J 2 bases, leaving 12 bases between the germline ends. Germline V lookup: CDR1 SGHTA, CDR2 FQGNSA. The sequencing used peripheral blood, collected in a trial of Ad26.COV2.S vaccine versus placebo. V gene TRBV7-2 combines with J gene TRBJ2-3; D possibly corresponds to TRBD1 (5 bases). The sequence came from a person aged 18 to 59 who received the Ad26.COV2.S COVID-19 vaccine or a placebo. The CDR3 DNA sequence: TGTGCCAGCAGCTTAGCAGCGCAGGGCTTCACAGATACGCAGTATTTT. Translating gives CASSLAAQGFTDTQYF. The full variable domain, with the rest looked up from reference TRBV7-2 and TRBJ2-3, is GAGVSQSPSNKVTEKGKDVELRCDPISGHTALYWYRQSLGQGLEFLIYFQGNSAPDKSGLPSDRFSAERTGGSVSTLTIQRTQQEDSAVYLCASSLAAQGFTDTQYFGPGTRLTVL.